This TCR beta chain was identified during a study of T cell repertoires in cytomegalovirus infection. Study as a whole: The authors relied on CMV epitopes, both recently identified HLA-C-restricted and well-studied HLA-B-restricted. Public signatures in TCR beta pointed to CMV infection and matching HLA type. General study results and limits: HLA-C-restricted, CMV-specific TCR beta clonotypes were dominant ex vivo.

V was shortened by 4 bases and J by 1 base, with 17 bases between the two germline ends. The CDR3 has 16 residues. About this clonotype: The target antigen is unknown.

TCRdb itself ran the reads through MiXCR, one entry per CDR3 protein. There are hundreds of thousands of distinct CDR3 sequences in the sample; approximately 33% occur only once, and 15% to 20% lies in the top ten. The input for sequencing was cultured PBMCs, taken from culture after CMV antigen stimulation. This chain uses TRBV12-3 or TRBV12-4 with TRBJ2-7, with D tentatively TRBD1 (6 bases). The receptor was isolated from a human donor in good health (CMV status not recorded). Some clones in this sample may be carry-over from other donors' samples. CDR3 DNA sequence: TGTGCCAGCAGTTACCAACAGGGCTTCTATTCCTACGAGCAGTACTTC. It specifies CASSYQQGFYSYEQYF.